Listed here is a single T cell receptor beta chain. This record belongs to a study of blood T cell repertoires in COVID-19. Study summary: Researchers got acute and convalescent COVID-19 samples from the United States, Italy and Spain.

The CDR3 has 14 amino acids. The V end was cut by 6 bases, the J end by 4 bases, with 15 bases between. Germline V gene lookup returns CDR1 LNHDA and CDR2 SQIVND (reference sequence). Original analysis: Reference gene primers were amplified, and this amplification served to estimate nucleated cell counts. Only in-frame clones appear in the TCRdb table, and some are missing; sequencing was by immunoSEQ multiplex PCR. Clonal size and the V and J genes are those of that table, whereas D and trimming came from the DNA. The sample yields a few hundred thousand clones, roughly four fifths seen once. Source material: peripheral blood. This TCR derives from a woman between 18 and 29 years old with acute or convalescent COVID-19. The genes are TRBV19 and TRBJ1-1; maybe TRBD1 (6 bases). The CDR3 protein is CASRQGILGTEAFF. CDR3 nucleotide sequence: TGTGCCAGTAGACAGGGTATTTTGGGCACTGAAGCTTTCTTT.